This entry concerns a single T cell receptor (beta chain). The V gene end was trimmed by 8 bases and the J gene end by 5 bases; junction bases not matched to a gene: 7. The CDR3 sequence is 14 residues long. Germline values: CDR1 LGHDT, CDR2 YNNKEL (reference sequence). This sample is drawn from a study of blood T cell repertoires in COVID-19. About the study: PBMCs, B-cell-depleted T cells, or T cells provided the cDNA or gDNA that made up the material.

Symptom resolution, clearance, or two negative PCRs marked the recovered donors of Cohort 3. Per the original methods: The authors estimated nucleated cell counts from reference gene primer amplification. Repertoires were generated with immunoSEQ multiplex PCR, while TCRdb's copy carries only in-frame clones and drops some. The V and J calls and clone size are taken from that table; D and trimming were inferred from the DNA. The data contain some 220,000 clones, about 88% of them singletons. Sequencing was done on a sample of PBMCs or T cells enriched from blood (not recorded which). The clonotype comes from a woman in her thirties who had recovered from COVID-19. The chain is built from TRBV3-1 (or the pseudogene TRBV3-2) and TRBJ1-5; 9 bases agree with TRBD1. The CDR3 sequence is CASSRDRDYQPQHF. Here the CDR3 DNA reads TGTGCCAGCTCCCGGGACAGGGATTATCAGCCCCAGCATTTT.